The 8 T cell receptor beta chains reported below all come from one sample, sequenced in a study of glioma-infiltrating T cells (dated by TCRdb to about 2016). Sequencer: Illumina MiSeq. TCR alpha and beta CDR3 regions were amplified with the iRepertoire nested amplicon-rescue multiplex PCR (arm-PCR) platform from RNA. TCRdb reprocessing: public reads trimmed at Q25 with fastp, clones called with MiXCR, in-frame beta chains kept. Duplicate CDR3 protein sequences are folded into a single record with the most common DNA and genes. The sample includes about 200,000 distinct CDR3 sequences, with over 30% observed a single time. Over 20% of the sample is taken by the ten largest. The specimen was glioma tissue, nonneoplastic brain tissue, or PBMCs (not recorded which). The receptors stem from a human donor with low-grade glioma or glioblastoma, undergoing nonglioma brain surgery, or in good health (not recorded which).

Of note for this clonotype: A much bigger clone sits one base away, suggesting this may be a read error. This chain connects TRBV10-3 to TRBJ2-7; a possible D gene is TRBD1 (6 bases). The CDR3 spans 12 residues. The V gene's germline CDR1 is ENHRY and CDR2 SYGVKD. Here the CDR3 DNA reads TGTGCCATCAGTGACAGGGGCTACGAGCAGAACTTC. Its translation is CAISDRGYEQNF.

This clonotype was picked up a small number of times. The chain employs TRBV19 and TRBJ1-1; possible D gene TRBD1, 5 bases. Looked up from germline, CDR1 is LNHDA and CDR2 is SQIVND (reference sequence). This CDR3 is built from 14 residues. V gave up 7 bases and J gave up 5 bases, with 17 bases separating them. The CDR3 reads CASIIGQGGTEAFF. CDR3 coding DNA: TGTGCCAGTATCATAGGGCAGGGCGGAACTGAAGCTTTCTTT.

Points on this clonotype: A much larger clone lies a single base off, so this may be a read error. This rearrangement joins TRBV4-1 to TRBJ2-5; 8 nucleotides line up with TRBD2. The DNA end favors TRBJ2-1, so the J call may be wrong. The CDR3 is made up of 17 amino acids. Germline CDR1 MGHRA, CDR2 YSYEKL. Here the CDR3 DNA reads TGCGCCAGCAGCCAAGATGGGACTAGAGGGACCTACAATGAGCAGTTCTTC. The encoded protein is CASSQDGTRGTYNEQFF.

This clonotype was counted a few times. The chain links TRBV5-8 to TRBJ2-5; possibly TRBD1 for D (5 bases). The CDR3 has 13 amino acids. Germline assignment: CDR1 SGHTS and CDR2 YDEGEE. Trimming removed 1 base at V and 3 bases at J, with 7 bases between. The DNA for the CDR3 is TGTGCCAGCAGCTTGCAGGGCAAAGAGACCCAGTACTTC. It yields the protein CASSLQGKETQYF.

As for this clonotype: The junction does not match germline at one end; this may be a read error. The CDR3 region has the DNA TGTGCCAGCAACAGGAACAATGAAGCCTTCTTT. Amino acids: CASNRNNEAFF. The V and J genes are TRBV7-6 and TRBJ1-1, with D possibly matching TRBD1 (5 bases). Germline V gene lookup returns CDR1 SGHVS and CDR2 FNYEAQ. CDR3 length equals 11 residues.

This clonotype was seen repeatedly, ten times or more. The rearrangement uses TRBV4-2 and TRBJ2-4; a weak D match, TRBD2 (6 bases). Germline CDR1 LGHNA, CDR2 YNFKEQ. The germline V and J ends were trimmed by 1 base and 6 bases, with 10 bases remaining between them. The CDR3 is 14 residues long. CDR3 amino acids: CASSQVGGLNIQYF. CDR3 DNA sequence: TGTGCCAGCAGCCAAGTGGGAGGTCTAAACATTCAGTACTTC.

This clonotype has a single count. Relative to the germline gene, one junction end is altered; a read error may explain this. This chain joins TRBV12-3 or TRBV12-4 and TRBJ1-3; a weak D match, TRBD1 (6 bases). CDR3 length equals 15 residues. The CDR3 DNA follows: TGTGCCAGCAGTCTACAGGGCTTCTCTGGAAACATCATATATTTT. Translation gives CASSLQGFSGNIIYF.

This clonotype was seen many times. The chain joins TRBV7-2 to TRBJ2-7; possibly TRBD2 for D (6 bases). Germline CDR1 reads SGHTA; CDR2 reads FQGNSA. CDR3 length: 14 amino acids. With 5 bases removed from V and 2 bases from J, the gap between germline ends came to 13 bases. In nucleotides, the CDR3 is TGTGCCAGCAGCCTCGGGACTCTCACCTACGAGCAGTACTTC. It is translated as CASSLGTLTYEQYF.